This T cell receptor (beta chain) was retrieved from a study of blood T cell repertoires in COVID-19. The table came from immunoSEQ multiplex PCR; TCRdb's copy has only in-frame clones and leaves some out. The table has 250,000 to 350,000 clones, about 89% seen once. V was trimmed by 1 base and J by 4 bases, leaving 9 bases between them. This CDR3 has 14 amino acids. The germline V gene encodes CDR1 SGHKS and CDR2 YYEKEE (reference sequence). The TCR comes from a young woman with COVID-19, enrolled during active disease. V is TRBV5-5 and J is TRBJ1-5, with D perhaps TRBD1 (5 bases). Sequenced: peripheral blood. The CDR3 bases are TGTGCCAGCAGCTTGCGGGGGGGGAATCAGCCCCAGCATTTT. This translates into CASSLRGGNQPQHF.